This TCR beta chain was obtained from a study of T-cell reconstitution after alpha-beta-depleted transplantation in children. The study, taken as a whole, reports: The origin of alpha-beta T cells about two months after transplant was reportedly several hundred expanded graft clones. Newly made T cells mostly supplied T-cell counts and diversity one year after transplant.

V was clipped by 3 bases and J by 2 bases; unmatched bases: 11. The CDR3 has 17 amino acids. Germline CDR1 reads MDHEN; CDR2 reads SYDVKM. Unique molecular identifiers featured in how the TCRbeta library was prepared. Each CDR3 protein is one row after TCRdb ran MiXCR on the PCR reads. The top ten hold 6.1% of the sample, which has 85,000 to 120,000 distinct CDR3 sequences, approximately 6% seen once. This clonotype was counted ten times or more. The antigen remains unidentified. The V and J genes are TRBV28 and TRBJ1-1, with 8 bases fitting TRBD1. Sequenced here: PBMCs, mostly from graft donor cells, sampled 60 days after TCRalphabeta/CD19-depleted stem cell transplant. The clonotype was recovered from a female patient between 2 and 10 years old who had a stem cell transplant for Fanconi anemia, so the T cells may come from the graft donor. The CDR3 DNA reads TGTGCCAGCAGTTTTCGGACAGGGCCACCAAGAAACACTGAAGCTTTCTTT. This encodes CASSFRTGPPRNTEAFF.